This T cell receptor (beta chain) stems from a study of cytomegalovirus exposure and HLA in healthy donors (dated by TCRdb to about 2017). Background on the whole study: In an earlier analysis of around 540 of the donors, about 260 Gb of sequence data and approximately 120 million unique TCR beta sequences from 150 million to 200 million T cells were reported. About 280 gigabases of sequencing data and approximately 85 million unique TCR sequences were included in an early release covering around 600 HLA-typed donors. The genetic ancestry cluster associated with self-reported Caucasian donors included around 76% of the roughly 410 genotyped donors. The study aimed to test whether cataloging public T cell receptors could reveal signatures of past pathogen exposure. The study used immunosequencing to profile the T cell repertoires of several hundred subjects and linked those repertoires to cytomegalovirus serostatus. Along with the roughly 700-subject first cohort, a separate validation cohort of around 120 different subjects was used. The study combined high-throughput TCR immunosequencing, statistical association of individual TCRs with disease status, and machine learning to predict cytomegalovirus infection status. A later analysis re-analyzed previously published TCR beta repertoires from roughly 630 donors and added high-resolution HLA genotyping to study TCR occurrence patterns. Rather than drawing on any new phenotypic data, the later analysis identified candidate immune exposures from TCR beta sequences and the way those sequences occurred across donors. In an earlier analysis of over 550 of the donors, high-throughput TCR beta sequencing was used to judge whether each TCR beta V gene segment behaved as functional or pseudogenic. Alongside the repertoire data, information on donor age, sex, ethnicity and CMV serostatus was compiled. A later genetic analysis used genome-wide SNP genotypes for about three fifths of the 666 donors, treating that subset as a discovery cohort. All discovery cohort repertoires had been generated on a single sequencing platform. HLA typing included class I and class II loci at four-digit resolution. Typing coverage differed by locus: A, B, C, DRB1 and DQB1 were typed in about 629-640 donors, DQA1 in about 560, DPA1 in around 610, and DPB1 in around 490. Roughly 5 DR-DQ haplotypes were handled as single units for association and clustering because linkage in the cohort was strong. On average, 235,054 unique TCR beta nucleotide sequences were sequenced per donor among more than 350 genotyped donors of the cohort, with 15% to 20% of those sequences being non-productive. Study-level results and caveats: This cohort had only TCR beta chains sequenced, and the lack of alpha or paired-chain data limited which features could be detected. Linkage disequilibrium might explain the correlated functional status among segregating V segments, but an unknown experimental factor could not be excluded. A total of 150 or so TCR beta chains were listed by the study as associated with cytomegalovirus. Across donors, most TCR sequences were observed very rarely, whereas some public TCRs were present in many individuals. A cluster of highly shared sequence variants was judged likely to represent a technical artifact of the sequencing pipeline. In vitro tests confirmed that a few of the cytomegalovirus-associated TCR beta chains recognize cytomegalovirus antigens. In a later analysis, the rate of TCR association differed among HLA loci, with DRB1 alleles having the most associated TCRs and HLA-C alleles having the fewest. In a later analysis, several top co-occurrence clusters were reported to appear linked to parvovirus B19, influenza, CMV and Epstein-Barr virus. When HLA alleles, especially DR and DQ, strongly co-occurred, TCR associations were difficult to assign to individual alleles. The classifier was reported to diagnose cytomegalovirus status with high specificity and sensitivity in both the original cohort and the validation cohort. Because some donors lacked HLA typing at each locus, the association tests relied only on the typed subset. A further reported finding was that TCR beta sequences accurately predicted the HLA-A and HLA-B alleles for most subjects in the first cohort. In a later analysis, about 16,000 TCR beta sequences were associated with specific HLA alleles at a false discovery rate of 0.05. An association between a missense DCLRE1C variant and V-gene and J-gene trimming of TCR beta chains was found in a later genetic analysis and replicated in an independent cohort. Broadly in line with IMGT annotations, most TCR beta V segments showed up in productive rearrangements about 87% or about 30% of the time in an earlier analysis of approximately 600 of the donors. Roughly uniform sequencing depth across donors was assumed in presence/absence analyses, although this assumption may not hold. Most CMV-associated TCR beta chains appeared to be HLA-restricted in a later analysis, and the HLA associations seemed to be driven largely by CMV exposure. In a later analysis, HLA-associated TCR beta chains showed more clonal expansion and lower generation probabilities than non-associated chains that were equally common. A later genetic analysis reported fewer N-insertions in productive TCRs among donors in an Asian-associated ancestry cluster than the 666-donor mean. The only immune exposure information available for the cohort was CMV serostatus. Some IMGT-functional V segments, including TRBV6-2 and TRBV6-3, could not be distinguished by the 87-base-pair reads and were therefore excluded. The earlier analysis of almost 600 of the donors excluded approximately 17 rarely observed V segments, including chromosome 9 orphons, because counts were too low. According to the authors, the approach could potentially be generalized to other disease states and immunological phenotypes.

Library method: the immunoSEQ multiplex PCR assay. A mixture of 60 forward primers for TCR Vbeta segments and 13 reverse primers for TCR Jbeta segments was used in the multiplex PCR. Amplification of the CDR3 region of rearranged TCR beta genes was performed with a multiplex PCR assay on genomic DNA. On the Illumina HiSeq System, the amplified TCR beta libraries were sequenced as 87-base-pair reads. As for how the authors treated the data: In a later analysis, tens of millions of unique TCR beta chains were counted across the 500 to 850 repertoires, and approximately 9.9 million of these chains were shared by at least two donors. To remove PCR and sequencing errors, raw reads were error-corrected and collapsed into unique sequences using a nearest-neighbor algorithm that merged closely related sequences. To assign V, D and J gene segments, CDR3 sequences were aligned to IMGT reference sequences. For a sequence to be retained, a match of at least six nucleotides was required to both a V gene segment and a J gene segment. A rearrangement was called productive if the CDR3 had no stop codons and remained in frame with V and J, and every other rearrangement was called non-productive. Following IMGT convention, CDR3 was defined as the stretch from the second conserved V-encoded cysteine to the conserved J-encoded phenylalanine. The earlier analysis of approximately 590 of the donors excluded any sequence lacking an unambiguous match to a single V gene segment. An earlier analysis of about 590 of the donors classified V segments as functional when productive rearrangements were above 56.7% and as segregating when the standard deviation between donors was above 5%. To diagnose cytomegalovirus status from the catalog of TCR beta chain sequences, a statistical classification framework was built. V and J gene assignment, in a later analysis, came from comparing TCR nucleotide sequences with IMGT/GENE-DB human TR gene sequences. Using the TCRdist pipeline, a later analysis assigned CDR3 sequences along with most-parsimonious VDJ recombination scenarios. In a later analysis, each TCR beta chain was defined by its CDR3 amino acid sequence together with its V-gene family, and reads lacking a unique V-gene family were excluded. To address suspected cross-contamination and a sequencing artifact, a later analysis removed around 590 highly shared, low-generation-probability nucleotide sequences. For each public chain, a later analysis derived a clonal expansion index from normalized ranks of inferred template counts within each repertoire. Generation probabilities in a later analysis came from a VDJ recombination model fitted to out-of-frame rearrangements, and those results were checked against IGoR. In a later analysis, hypergeometric tests were used to score TCR-TCR, TCR-HLA and TCR-CMV co-occurrence, with a repertoire-size bias correction applied to TCR pairs. To estimate false discovery rates, a later analysis permuted the HLA or CMV assignments 20 times. A later analysis grouped co-occurring TCRs with DBSCAN, adding TCRdist sequence similarity when clustering within HLA-allele-positive subsets. Co-occurrence clustering excluded repertoires with fewer than 30,000 or more than 120,000 public chains, plus five with anomalous nucleotide sharing. The immuneACCESS repertoire file appears here via TCRdb, limited to in-frame rearrangements. These files lack a portion of the clones; in checked studies, under half of the deficit traces to unresolved V genes, and the cause of the others is not known. The V and J calls and clone size are taken from that table; D and trimming were inferred from the DNA. The sample yields about 140,000 clones; about 82% were counted once. Of the sample, around 2% is held by the ten largest clones.

A remark on this clone: The specificity of this receptor is unknown. No base quality values were provided; no much bigger clone lies one nucleotide off.

In total, around 600 healthy bone marrow donors made up the cohort. All cohort members were sampled while nominally healthy, although unrecorded immune exposures were likely present. The donor tested CMV seronegative, placing the donor among the roughly 400 seronegative members of the cohort. Every donor gave a peripheral blood sample, and the peripheral blood mononuclear cells from that sample were used for TCR beta sequencing. Genomic DNA was extracted from the blood cell samples with the Qiagen DNeasy Blood Extraction Kit. V is reduced by 0 bases and J by 3 bases, leaving a spacing of 8 bases between them. CDR1 PRHDT and CDR2 FYEKMQ were looked up in the germline V gene (reference sequence). Spanning cysteine to phenylalanine, the CDR3 consists of 14 amino acids. Of all the DNA, just the CDR3 is kept, 42 bases in frame from base 1.

Sequencing was carried out using PBMCs. This clonotype originated in a man under 40 in good health and CMV-seronegative. This sequence uses TRBV13 and TRBJ1-1; the D gene cannot be named for sure. Here the CDR3 is given as CASSLGGVDTEAFF. The bases read TGTGCCAGCAGCTTAGGGGGCGTTGACACTGAAGCTTTCTTT.